One TCR beta chain is described in this entry. Enrollment of patients from Seattle took place during active infection, with longitudinal follow-up. This entry belongs to a study of blood T cell repertoires in COVID-19. The CDR3 is 16 amino acids. After removal of 0 bases from V and 2 bases from J, the junction contained 3 bases not matched to a gene. Germline CDR1 is SGHNT and CDR2 is YYREEE (reference sequence). Repertoires were generated with immunoSEQ multiplex PCR, while TCRdb's copy carries only in-frame clones and drops some. The profile covers 100,000 to 150,000 clones, with roughly 85% appearing a single time and 3.2% taken by the ten largest.

This chain connects TRBV5-4 to TRBJ2-1; the match to TRBD2 covers 9 bases. This TCR came from an elderly woman with COVID-19, enrolled during active disease. The sequencing input was peripheral blood. Written as DNA, the CDR3 is TGTGCCAGCAGCTTGGAGGGCGGGAGGGCCTACAATGAGCAGTTCTTC. This codes for CASSLEGGRAYNEQFF.